The sequence of this T cell receptor (beta chain) was determined in a study of blood T cell repertoires in COVID-19. Turning to the study itself: Acute and convalescent COVID-19 samples came from the United States, Italy and Spain. PBMCs, B-cell-depleted T cells, or T cells were the source of the cDNA or gDNA that made up the material.

CDR1 is SGHVS and CDR2 is FQNEAQ in the germline V gene. Trimming removed 2 bases from V and 0 bases from J; junction bases left unmatched: 4. This CDR3 region has 16 residues. In the source study's methods: Reference gene primers were amplified, and this amplification served to estimate nucleated cell counts. TCRdb's copy holds only in-frame clones and misses some; the assay was immunoSEQ multiplex PCR. V and J calls and clone size are copied from that table; D and trimming were computed from the DNA. The sample carries around 150,000 clones, approximately 91% recorded once. The clonotype originates from a man in his late teens or twenties with acute or convalescent COVID-19. The sample taken for sequencing was peripheral blood. The chain joins TRBV7-8 to TRBJ2-3, with TRBD2 matching 8 bases. The CDR3 here is CASSLLAGTSTDTQYF. DNA of the CDR3: TGTGCCAGCAGCTTATTAGCGGGGACTAGCACAGATACGCAGTATTTT.